This T cell receptor beta chain was identified in a study of blood T cell repertoires in COVID-19. CDR1 and CDR2 from the germline V gene are SGHRS and YFSETQ. J lost 3 bases, V lost 0 bases, and 3 bases had no gene match. The CDR3 runs to 15 residues. Seattle patient enrollment occurred during active infection, with longitudinal follow-up thereafter. Data came from immunoSEQ multiplex PCR; TCRdb stores just in-frame clones and leaves some out. Of approximately 150,000 clones detected, approximately 91% appear once; the ten largest clones hold around 5%. This clonotype originated in a man aged 18-30 years with COVID-19, enrolled during active disease. The source material was peripheral blood. This rearrangement joins TRBV5-1 to TRBJ2-1; 7 bases are a match to TRBD1. The CDR3 bases are TGCGCCAGCAGCTTGGTGCCAGGGGGCTACAATGAGCAGTTCTTC. Translated: CASSLVPGGYNEQFF.